This T cell receptor beta chain was captured by sequencing in a study of blood T cell repertoires in COVID-19. For the study at large: Acute-phase and convalescent COVID-19 samples originated in the United States, Italy and Spain. PBMCs, B-cell-depleted T cells, or T cells were the source of the cDNA or gDNA that made up the material.

The CDR3 is 13 amino acids. Looked up from germline, CDR1 is SEHNR and CDR2 is FQNEAQ (reference sequence). The V gene lost 1 base and the J gene lost 7 bases, with 8 bases spanning the gap. Libraries were prepared by immunoSEQ multiplex PCR; TCRdb keeps only in-frame clonotypes and omits some of them. The sample gives 85,000 to 100,000 clones, roughly 87% of which show up once; around 4.1% is in the top ten. The sequence was collected from a man in his sixties with acute or convalescent COVID-19. The chain joins TRBV7-9 to TRBJ2-1; TRBD2 might be the D (6 bases). Sequenced input: peripheral blood. The CDR3 DNA sequence: TGTGCCAGCAGCTTAGTTGGGGGGAATGAGCAGTTCTTC. It is translated as CASSLVGGNEQFF.